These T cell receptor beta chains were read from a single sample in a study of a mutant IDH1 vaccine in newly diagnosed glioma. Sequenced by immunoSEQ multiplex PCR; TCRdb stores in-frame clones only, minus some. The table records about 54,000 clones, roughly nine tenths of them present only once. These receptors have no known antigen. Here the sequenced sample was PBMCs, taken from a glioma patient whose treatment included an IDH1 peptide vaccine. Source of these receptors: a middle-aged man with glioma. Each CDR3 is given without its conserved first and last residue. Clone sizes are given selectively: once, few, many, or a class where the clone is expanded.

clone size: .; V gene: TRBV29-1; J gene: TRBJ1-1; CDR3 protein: SVGGHGMTEAF
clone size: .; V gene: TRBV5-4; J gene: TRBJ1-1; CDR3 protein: ASSPKGGRVNTEAF
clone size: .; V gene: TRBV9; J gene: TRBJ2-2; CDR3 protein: ASSVDGTEAGELF
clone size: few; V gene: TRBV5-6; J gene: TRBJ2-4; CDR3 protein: ASSFGLGGANIQY
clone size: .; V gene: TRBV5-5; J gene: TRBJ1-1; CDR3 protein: ASSFQGYTRNTEAF
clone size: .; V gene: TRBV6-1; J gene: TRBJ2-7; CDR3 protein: ASSRDGGGYYEQY
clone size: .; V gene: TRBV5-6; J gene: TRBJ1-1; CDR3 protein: ASSRRYLNTEAF
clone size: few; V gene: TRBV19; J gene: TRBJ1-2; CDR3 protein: ASSIWTPQEGYT
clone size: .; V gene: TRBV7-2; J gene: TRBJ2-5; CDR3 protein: ASSTSQETQY
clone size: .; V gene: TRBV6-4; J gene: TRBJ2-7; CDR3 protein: ASTLGGGKYEQY
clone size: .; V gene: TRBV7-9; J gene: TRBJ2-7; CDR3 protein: ASSPWVQRETSYEQY
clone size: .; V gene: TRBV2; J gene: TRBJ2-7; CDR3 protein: ASSEGTGSYEQY
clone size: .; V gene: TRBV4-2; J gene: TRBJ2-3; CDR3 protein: ASSQGGQGGDTQY
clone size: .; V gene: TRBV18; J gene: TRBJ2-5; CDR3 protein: ASSLGQGQETQY
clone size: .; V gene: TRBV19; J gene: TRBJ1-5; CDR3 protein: ASRPSLGQGYQPQH
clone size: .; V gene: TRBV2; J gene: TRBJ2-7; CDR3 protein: ASSEDRGSYEQY
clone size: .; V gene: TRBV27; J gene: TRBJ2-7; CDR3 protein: ASSLQGGYEQY
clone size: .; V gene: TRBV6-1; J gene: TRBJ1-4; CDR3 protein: ASSEGWGLDEKLF
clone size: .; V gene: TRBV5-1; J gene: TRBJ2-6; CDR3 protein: ASSSGETGANVLT
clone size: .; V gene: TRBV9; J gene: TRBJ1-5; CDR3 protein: ASSVGPTGNQPQH
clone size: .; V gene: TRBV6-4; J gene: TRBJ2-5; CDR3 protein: AGGQVVSETQY
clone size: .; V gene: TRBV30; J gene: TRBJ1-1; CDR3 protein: AWSSPTGEAF
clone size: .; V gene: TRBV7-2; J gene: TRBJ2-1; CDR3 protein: ASSLGLGGSYNEQF
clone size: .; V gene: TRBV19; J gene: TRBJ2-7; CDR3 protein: ASSQDATYEQY
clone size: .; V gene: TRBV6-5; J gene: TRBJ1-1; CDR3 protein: ASSYGERTEAF
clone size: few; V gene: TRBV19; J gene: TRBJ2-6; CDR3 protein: ASMELRGGANVLT
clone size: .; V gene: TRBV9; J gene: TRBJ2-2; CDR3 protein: ASSQGAVSGELF
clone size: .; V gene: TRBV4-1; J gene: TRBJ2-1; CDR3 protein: ASSHDGPYNEQF
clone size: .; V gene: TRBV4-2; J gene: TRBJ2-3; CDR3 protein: ASSQREIQDTQY
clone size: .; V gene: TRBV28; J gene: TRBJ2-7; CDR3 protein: ATRGGPYEQY
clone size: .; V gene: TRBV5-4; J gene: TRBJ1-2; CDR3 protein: ASSLGGTNYGYT
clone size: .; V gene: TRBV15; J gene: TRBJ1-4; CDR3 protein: ATSRADRVGEKLF
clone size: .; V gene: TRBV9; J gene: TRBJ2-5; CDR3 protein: ASSVPMTRSQETQY
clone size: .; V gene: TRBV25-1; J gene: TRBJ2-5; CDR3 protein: ALFAEEVQETQY
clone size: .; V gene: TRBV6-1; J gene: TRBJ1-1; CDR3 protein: ASSWDRNTEAF
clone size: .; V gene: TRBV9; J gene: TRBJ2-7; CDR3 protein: ASSVGGSSYEQY
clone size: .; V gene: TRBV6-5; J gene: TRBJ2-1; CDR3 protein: ASSYSRIYNEQF
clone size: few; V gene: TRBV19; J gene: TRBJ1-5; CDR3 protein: ASSSSDRNQPQH
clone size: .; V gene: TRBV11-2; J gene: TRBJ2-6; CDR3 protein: ASSSIRSGANVLT